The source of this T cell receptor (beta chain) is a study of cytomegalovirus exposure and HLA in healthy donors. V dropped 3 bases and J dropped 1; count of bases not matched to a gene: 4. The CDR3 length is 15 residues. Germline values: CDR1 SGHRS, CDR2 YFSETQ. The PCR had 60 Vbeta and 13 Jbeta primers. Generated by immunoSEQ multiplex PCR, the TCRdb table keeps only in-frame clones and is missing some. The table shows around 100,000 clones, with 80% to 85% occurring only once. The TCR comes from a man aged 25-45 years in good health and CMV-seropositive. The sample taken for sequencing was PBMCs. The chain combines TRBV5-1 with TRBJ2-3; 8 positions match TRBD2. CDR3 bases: TGCGCCAGCAGCTCCCCGACTAGCGGCACAGATACGCAGTATTTT. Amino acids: CASSSPTSGTDTQYF.